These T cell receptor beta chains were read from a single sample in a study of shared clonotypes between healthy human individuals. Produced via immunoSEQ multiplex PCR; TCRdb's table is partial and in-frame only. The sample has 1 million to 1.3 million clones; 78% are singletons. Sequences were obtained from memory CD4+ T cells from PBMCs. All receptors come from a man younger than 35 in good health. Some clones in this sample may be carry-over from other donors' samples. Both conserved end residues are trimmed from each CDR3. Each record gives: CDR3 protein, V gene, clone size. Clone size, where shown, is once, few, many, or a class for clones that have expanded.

ASSPRLGSYEQY	TRBV9	.
ASSLVSFRPQH	TRBV7-2	.
ASSPLGPGAGDYGKQY	TRBV7-9	.
AWSVAVSAPGRNYGYT	TRBV30	.
ASTLSWGFGSYEQY	TRBV7-2	.
AWELGGVHNSPLH	TRBV30	.
ASSLDPGGRYEQY	TRBV5-1	.
ASSPTGLANEQF	TRBV7-3	.
ASSLATSTDTQY	TRBV5-1	.
ASSIEETQY	TRBV19	few
ASSALERNSPLH	TRBV2	.
ASRERESGNTIY	TRBV28	.
ASRGRYNQPQH	TRBV30	.
ASSLVTGGGNTEAF	TRBV28	.
ASSLGGSLNYGYT	TRBV28	.
ASSVDGLAGENEQF	TRBV9	.
ASTENTWQDTQY	TRBV5-1	.
ASSASNQPQH	TRBV2	few
ASSLVAGSNQPQH	TRBV7-9	.
ATSRDRPASEQF	TRBV15	.
ASSPYTGELF	TRBV7-7	.
ASRFKALNSNQPQH	TRBV27	.
ASRGQGAFYGYT	TRBV28	many
ASSDRGQPQH	TRBV2	.
ASSVGRDDSYEQY	TRBV9	.
ASSYDTEAF	TRBV2	.
ASSRPGSKSYEQY	TRBV14	once
ASSTIVGSGEQF	TRBV7-2	.
ASSLTGQSSYEQY	TRBV7-2	.
ASSLGRRTDEKLF	TRBV5-1	.
ASSQFSGTNTGELF	TRBV4-1	.
ASSQGGISTEAF	TRBV4-1	.
ARKTGVAPPFTSNQPQH	TRBV21-1	.
ASSAPPGNTEAF	TRBV13	.
ASSILADSYNEQF	TRBV5-6	.
ASSEYIGSGQDTDTQY	TRBV25-1	.
ASSSLADNEQF	TRBV5-4	.
ASSDRVLWSADTQY	TRBV6-1	.
ASSRQGAPDTQY	TRBV11-2	.
ASSKGDIEGQPQH	TRBV27	.
ASSKFRGTNQPQH	TRBV19	.
ASSLSLADTEAF	TRBV7-9	.
SVERQGEEAF	TRBV29-1	many
AWSFYRVSGANVLT	TRBV30	few
ASSLQHRSYEQY	TRBV5-1	.
ASLPRQATGELF	TRBV18	.
ASSTGTAYGYT	TRBV6-1	.
ASSTRRNTEAF	TRBV27	.
ASSYISGQGDIQY	TRBV6-6	.
ASRTAYEQY	TRBV28	.
ASSLVAGDPTGELF	TRBV5-1	.
ASSSTSGNPDNEQF	TRBV7-2	.
ASSGTGGLGDTQY	TRBV19	.
ASSPVATGANQPQH	TRBV7-2	.
ASGGQRYEQY	TRBV28	.
ASSARGRGTQY	TRBV9	many
AISELRTTNEKLF	TRBV10-3	.
ASRRVAGELF	TRBV2	.
ASSLAFAISSGVPYEQY	TRBV7-2	.
ASSSTGGPADTQY	TRBV5-1	.